The rows below give T cell receptor beta chains drawn from one sample of a study of blood T cell repertoires in COVID-19. Produced via immunoSEQ multiplex PCR; TCRdb's table is partial and in-frame only. The table has around 180,000 clones, roughly 70% seen once; the top ten hold 3%. Material for sequencing was peripheral blood. These receptors were taken from an elderly woman with acute or convalescent COVID-19. Each CDR3 is given with its conserved first and last residue. The D gene is left open where the match is weak. Not all rows give a size; the values are once, few, many and, for expanded clones, a class.

CASSPYAWTGDYGYTF,TGTGCCAGCAGCCCTTACGCGTGGACAGGGGACTATGGCTACACCTTC,TRBJ1-2,TRBD1,TRBV28,-
CASSIGDLSNYGYTF,TGTGCCAGTAGTATAGGTGATCTATCTAACTATGGCTACACCTTC,TRBJ1-2,-,TRBV19,-
CSVEAGGGYGYTF,TGCAGCGTTGAGGCGGGGGGCGGCTATGGCTACACCTTC,TRBJ1-2,-,TRBV29-1,-
CSVEDRGNEQYF,TGCAGCGTTGAGGACAGGGGAAACGAGCAGTACTTC,TRBJ2-7,TRBD1,TRBV29-1,-
CASSQEAQGLFTNEKLFF,TGCGCCAGCAGCCAAGAGGCACAGGGGTTGTTTACTAATGAAAAACTGTTTTTT,TRBJ1-4,TRBD1,TRBV4-1,once
CASSYQGGYGYTF,TGTGCCAGCAGTTATCAGGGGGGCTATGGCTACACCTTC,TRBJ1-2,TRBD1,TRBV5-4,once
CASGLWDRGTQYF,TGTGCTAGTGGTTTGTGGGACAGGGGGACCCAGTACTTC,TRBJ2-5,TRBD1,TRBV12-5,-
CASSLRLAGEHTGELFF,TGTGCCAGCAGCCTCAGACTAGCGGGAGAACACACCGGGGAGCTGTTTTTT,TRBJ2-2,TRBD2,TRBV11-3,-
CATSEGGLGTEETQYF,TGTGCCACCAGTGAGGGGGGTTTGGGGACAGAAGAGACCCAGTACTTC,TRBJ2-5,-,TRBV24-1,-
CASSLEPGRGYTF,TGCGCCAGCAGCTTGGAGCCAGGGCGGGGCTACACCTTC,TRBJ1-2,-,TRBV5-1,-
CATRPGSYEQYF,TGTGCCACCAGGCCGGGCTCCTACGAGCAGTACTTC,TRBJ2-7,-,TRBV28,-
CASYQRQGGTEAFF,TGTGCCAGTTACCAAAGGCAGGGAGGTACTGAAGCTTTCTTT,TRBJ1-1,-,TRBV6-5,-
CASSHGDRGTEAFF,TGTGCCAGCAGCCACGGGGACAGGGGCACTGAAGCTTTCTTT,TRBJ1-1,TRBD1,TRBV3-1/TRBV3-2,-